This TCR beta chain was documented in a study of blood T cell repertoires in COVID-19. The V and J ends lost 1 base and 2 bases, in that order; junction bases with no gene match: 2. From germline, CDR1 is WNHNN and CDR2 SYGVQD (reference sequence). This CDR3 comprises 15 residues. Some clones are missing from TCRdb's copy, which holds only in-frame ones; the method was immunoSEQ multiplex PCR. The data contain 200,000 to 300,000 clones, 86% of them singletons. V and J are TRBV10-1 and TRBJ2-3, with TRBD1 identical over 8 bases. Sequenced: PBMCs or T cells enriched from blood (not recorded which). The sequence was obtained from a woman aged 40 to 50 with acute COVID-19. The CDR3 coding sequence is TGCGCCAGCAGTGAGTGGGGACAGGACACAGATACGCAGTATTTT. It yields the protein CASSEWGQDTDTQYF.